The 7 T cell receptor beta chains in this list originate from one sample, sequenced in a study of blood T cells in healthy people across ages. A sample-barcoded 5' primer and a J-beta primer mix were used in a second PCR of about 7 to 12 cycles. In TCRdb, the 5' RACE reads were re-called with MiXCR into one record per CDR3 protein. The repertoire holds roughly 800,000 distinct CDR3 sequences, with 55% to 75% as singletons. Sequencing used blood. The receptors derive from a man aged 25-45 years in good health.

V usage is TRBV5-5 and J usage is TRBJ2-7; TRBD1 might be the D (6 bases). Deletions cut 4 bases from V and 4 bases from J, with 15 bases between. Germline CDR1 SGHKS, CDR2 YYEKEE (reference sequence). The CDR3 is 14 amino acids. CDR3 coding DNA: TGTGCCAGCAGCCTAGCCGGGACAATGTACGAGCAGTACTTC. Amino acids: CASSLAGTMYEQYF.

The chain combines TRBV4-1 with TRBJ1-1; D is possibly TRBD1 (6 bases). Germline V gene data show CDR1 as MGHRA and CDR2 as YSYEKL. This CDR3 has 12 amino acids. Trimming pared 3 bases from V and 8 bases from J, leaving 10 bases between. CDR3: CASSHGGLEAFF. In DNA form, the CDR3 reads TGCGCCAGCAGCCACGGGGGCTTAGAAGCTTTCTTT.

This rearrangement joins TRBV20-1 to TRBJ2-5; 7 bases agree with TRBD2. Germline CDR1 is DFQATT and CDR2 is SNEGSKA (reference sequence). The V and J ends lost 1 base and 2 bases, in that order; junction bases with no gene match: 10. This CDR3 is 16 amino acids long. For the CDR3, the DNA is TGCAGTGCTAGAGCATCTTGGGGGGGATATCAAGAGACCCAGTACTTC. This gives the protein CSARASWGGYQETQYF.

CDR3 region: CATHDRGDIQYF. The CDR3 DNA is TGTGCCACCCACGACAGGGGAGACATTCAGTACTTC. The chain combines TRBV6-5 with TRBJ2-5; 8 nucleotides align to TRBD1. Near its end, the DNA agrees better with TRBJ2-4, so the J call may be wrong. There are 12 residues in the CDR3. CDR1 MNHEY and CDR2 SVGAGI come from the germline V gene.

The CDR3 region is CASSRHRGPTSEQYF. The CDR3 DNA is TGTGCCAGCAGTAGACATCGGGGACCGACCTCCGAGCAGTACTTC. The chain combines TRBV12-3 or TRBV12-4 with TRBJ2-7; D could derive from TRBD1 or TRBD2 (5 bases each). The CDR3 sequence is 15 residues long. V gave up 5 bases and J gave up 6 bases, with 20 bases separating them.

V is TRBV7-6 and J is TRBJ2-5; 7 bases line up with TRBD2. There are 13 residues in the CDR3. V lost 8 bases, J lost 11 bases, and 14 bases stayed unmatched. Germline CDR1 is SGHVS and CDR2 is FNYEAQ. The CDR3 sequence: CASGTSEKDEQYF. The DNA of the CDR3 is TGTGCCAGCGGAACTAGCGAGAAAGATGAGCAGTACTTC. Based on the CDR3 plus reference TRBV7-6 and TRBJ2-5, the full variable domain is GAGVSQSPRYKVTKRGQDVALRCDPISGHVSLYWYRQALGQGPEFLTYFNYEAQQDKSGLPNDRFSAERPEGSISTLTIQRTEQRDSAMYRCASGTSEKDEQYFGPGTRLLVL.

This clonotype was counted only a few times. The chain uses TRBV10-3 and TRBJ2-1; TRBD1 matches at 8 bases. After removal of 6 bases from V and 4 bases from J, the junction contained 5 bases not matched to a gene. The CDR3 loop spans 14 amino acids. CDR1 ENHRY and CDR2 SYGVKD come from the germline V gene. This chain's CDR3 is CAISPGTGYNEQFF. The CDR3 region has the DNA TGTGCCATCAGCCCAGGGACAGGTTACAATGAGCAGTTCTTC.